This TCR beta chain was captured by sequencing in a study of early T cells in non-severe SARS-CoV-2 infection. The overall study: The study sequenced bulk RNA from unsorted whole blood, with chains unpaired. Study-wide findings and caveats: VDJdb-based matching was biased toward anti-spike CD8 responses and missed private and CD4 specificities.

On this clonotype: The antigen is undetermined.

Unique molecular identifiers were affixed to single, distinct cDNA molecules. One entry per CDR3 protein, called by TCRdb with MiXCR from the 5' RACE reads. The sample gives more than 85,000 distinct CDR3 sequences, approximately 15% of which show up once; about 5% is in the top ten. CDR1 and CDR2 (germline): MNHNS, SASEGT. The CDR3 is 13 amino acids. The V gene lost 3 bases and the J gene lost 4 bases, with 8 bases spanning the gap. The source of this sequence is an adult who was a healthcare worker with PCR-confirmed SARS-CoV-2 infection or an uninfected control (not recorded which). Sequencing was performed on whole blood, taken at baseline. The chain combines TRBV6-1 with TRBJ2-3, with D unclear. DNA of the CDR3: TGTGCCAGCAGTGATCTCCGGGCAGATACGCAGTATTTT. As protein: CASSDLRADTQYF.